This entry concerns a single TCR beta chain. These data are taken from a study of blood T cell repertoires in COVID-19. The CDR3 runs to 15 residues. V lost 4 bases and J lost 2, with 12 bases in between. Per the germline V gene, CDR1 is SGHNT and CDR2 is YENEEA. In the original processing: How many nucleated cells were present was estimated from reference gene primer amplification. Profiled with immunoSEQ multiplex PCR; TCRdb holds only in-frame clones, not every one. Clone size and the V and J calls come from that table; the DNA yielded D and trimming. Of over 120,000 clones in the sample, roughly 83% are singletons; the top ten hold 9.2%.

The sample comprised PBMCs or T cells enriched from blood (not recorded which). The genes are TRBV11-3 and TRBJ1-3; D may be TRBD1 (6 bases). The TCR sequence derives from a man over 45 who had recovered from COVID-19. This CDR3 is CASSYATGPGNTIYF. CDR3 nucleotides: TGTGCCAGCAGCTATGCAACAGGGCCTGGAAACACCATATATTTT.